The rows below give T cell receptor beta chains drawn from one sample of a study of response to subunit inactivated influenza vaccine. TCRdb redid the calling of the RT-PCR reads with MiXCR, one entry per CDR3 protein. The sample contains hundreds of thousands of distinct CDR3 sequences, about 15% of which appear only once. Source: CD4+ T cells sorted from PBMCs, taken about 24 months after vaccination. Receptor source: a man aged 50 to 75 who received an inactivated influenza vaccine. Both conserved end residues are part of each CDR3. Fields, in order: V gene, J gene, clone size, D gene, CDR3 length, CDR3 protein, CDR3 DNA. A D gene is named only where the DNA matches it firmly. The size field is filled for only some rows; it gives once, few, many or a size class.

v_call: TRBV9; j_call: TRBJ1-3; clone_size: NA; d_call: TRBD1; cdr3_length: 16; cdr3_aa: CASSAQGAIFGNTIYF; cdr3_nt: TGTGCCAGCAGCGCACAGGGGGCCATATTTGGAAACACCATATATTTT
v_call: TRBV20-1; j_call: TRBJ2-3; clone_size: few; d_call: NA; cdr3_length: 10; cdr3_aa: CSASWDTQYF; cdr3_nt: TGCAGTGCTAGCTGGGATACGCAGTATTTT
v_call: TRBV30; j_call: TRBJ2-6; clone_size: few; d_call: TRBD1; cdr3_length: 16; cdr3_aa: CAWSVGQISGANVLTF; cdr3_nt: TGTGCCTGGAGTGTGGGACAGATCTCTGGGGCCAACGTCCTGACTTTC
v_call: TRBV12-3/TRBV12-4; j_call: TRBJ2-5; clone_size: few; d_call: NA; cdr3_length: 16; cdr3_aa: CASSPVGSLTGETQYF; cdr3_nt: TGTGCCAGCAGCCCCGTGGGATCCCTCACTGGGGAGACCCAGTACTTC
v_call: TRBV4-2; j_call: TRBJ2-3; clone_size: few; d_call: NA; cdr3_length: 16; cdr3_aa: CASSQVLRGSTDTQYF; cdr3_nt: TGTGCCAGCAGCCAAGTACTACGGGGCAGCACAGATACGCAGTATTTT
v_call: TRBV28; j_call: TRBJ2-7; clone_size: NA; d_call: NA; cdr3_length: 12; cdr3_aa: CASTPRGYEQYF; cdr3_nt: TGTGCCAGCACCCCCCGGGGCTACGAGCAGTACTTC
v_call: TRBV20-1; j_call: TRBJ2-7; clone_size: few; d_call: NA; cdr3_length: 15; cdr3_aa: CSAFTEAGLGYEQYF; cdr3_nt: TGCAGTGCTTTCACAGAGGCAGGCCTCGGGTACGAGCAGTACTTC
v_call: TRBV10-3; j_call: TRBJ1-5; clone_size: NA; d_call: NA; cdr3_length: 13; cdr3_aa: CAISERWDQPQHF; cdr3_nt: TGTGCCATCAGTGAGCGGTGGGATCAGCCCCAGCATTTT
v_call: TRBV5-1; j_call: TRBJ2-1; clone_size: NA; d_call: TRBD2; cdr3_length: 16; cdr3_aa: CASSHGTSESKNEQFF; cdr3_nt: TGCGCCAGCAGCCATGGGACTAGCGAATCCAAAAATGAGCAGTTCTTC
v_call: TRBV20-1; j_call: TRBJ1-4; clone_size: NA; d_call: TRBD1; cdr3_length: 14; cdr3_aa: CSAPRGPGVEKLFF; cdr3_nt: TGCAGTGCCCCTAGGGGGCCAGGCGTTGAAAAACTGTTTTTT
v_call: TRBV24-1; j_call: TRBJ1-2; clone_size: many; d_call: TRBD1; cdr3_length: 18; cdr3_aa: CATSDTYPTGRGQDGYTF; cdr3_nt: TGTGCCACCAGTGACACCTACCCCACGGGCAGGGGGCAGGATGGCTACACCTTC
v_call: TRBV6-5; j_call: TRBJ2-1; clone_size: few; d_call: TRBD2; cdr3_length: 17; cdr3_aa: CASSYRSLAENYNEQFF; cdr3_nt: TGTGCCAGCAGTTACAGATCACTAGCGGAGAACTACAATGAGCAGTTCTTC
v_call: TRBV4-1; j_call: TRBJ2-7; clone_size: few; d_call: NA; cdr3_length: 16; cdr3_aa: CASSQPITGTNYEQYF; cdr3_nt: TGCGCCAGCAGCCAGCCTATTACCGGGACAAACTACGAGCAGTACTTC
v_call: TRBV5-6; j_call: TRBJ2-5; clone_size: few; d_call: NA; cdr3_length: 13; cdr3_aa: CASSLGTLETQYF; cdr3_nt: TGTGCCAGCAGCTTGGGGACTTTGGAGACCCAGTACTTC
v_call: TRBV24-1; j_call: TRBJ2-3; clone_size: NA; d_call: TRBD2; cdr3_length: 17; cdr3_aa: CATSDPSVAGSGDTQYF; cdr3_nt: TGTGCCACCAGTGACCCGTCCGTAGCGGGGAGCGGAGATACGCAGTATTTT
v_call: TRBV4-2; j_call: TRBJ2-1; clone_size: NA; d_call: NA; cdr3_length: 13; cdr3_aa: CASSQSRAMEQFF; cdr3_nt: TGTGCCAGCAGCCAATCCAGAGCTATGGAGCAGTTCTTC
v_call: TRBV7-6; j_call: TRBJ2-7; clone_size: few; d_call: TRBD2; cdr3_length: 16; cdr3_aa: CASSLEAGAPSSEQYF; cdr3_nt: TGTGCCAGCAGCTTAGAAGCGGGGGCTCCAAGCTCCGAGCAGTACTTC
v_call: TRBV12-3/TRBV12-4; j_call: TRBJ2-1; clone_size: NA; d_call: NA; cdr3_length: 13; cdr3_aa: CASKMDTNNEQFF; cdr3_nt: TGTGCCAGCAAAATGGACACTAACAATGAGCAGTTCTTC
v_call: TRBV20-1; j_call: TRBJ2-7; clone_size: few; d_call: NA; cdr3_length: 14; cdr3_aa: CSARNPTGSNEQYF; cdr3_nt: TGCAGTGCTAGAAACCCGACAGGCTCCAACGAGCAGTACTTC
v_call: TRBV12-3/TRBV12-4; j_call: TRBJ1-2; clone_size: many; d_call: TRBD1; cdr3_length: 15; cdr3_aa: CASSTTGGSNYGYTF; cdr3_nt: TGTGCCAGCAGTACCACAGGGGGCTCCAACTATGGCTACACCTTC
v_call: TRBV5-1; j_call: TRBJ1-1; clone_size: NA; d_call: NA; cdr3_length: 15; cdr3_aa: CASSLIPGSNTEAFF; cdr3_nt: TGCGCCAGCAGCTTGATTCCAGGGTCGAACACTGAAGCTTTCTTT
v_call: TRBV20-1; j_call: TRBJ2-1; clone_size: NA; d_call: NA; cdr3_length: 17; cdr3_aa: CSARDGAKTSSYNEQFF; cdr3_nt: TGCAGTGCTAGGGACGGAGCTAAAACTAGCTCCTACAATGAGCAGTTCTTC
v_call: TRBV12-3/TRBV12-4; j_call: TRBJ1-3; clone_size: many; d_call: NA; cdr3_length: 11; cdr3_aa: CASDRLNTIYF; cdr3_nt: TGTGCCAGCGACCGCCTAAACACCATATATTTT
v_call: TRBV28; j_call: TRBJ1-5; clone_size: few; d_call: TRBD1; cdr3_length: 15; cdr3_aa: CASRYRGGSNQPQHF; cdr3_nt: TGTGCCAGCAGATACAGGGGAGGTAGCAATCAGCCCCAGCATTTT
v_call: TRBV20-1; j_call: TRBJ2-5; clone_size: few; d_call: NA; cdr3_length: 13; cdr3_aa: CSARDLYQETQYF; cdr3_nt: TGCAGTGCTAGAGATCTCTACCAAGAGACCCAGTACTTC
v_call: TRBV7-3; j_call: TRBJ1-2; clone_size: NA; d_call: NA; cdr3_length: 15; cdr3_aa: CASSSVGGSLNGYTF; cdr3_nt: TGTGCCAGCAGCTCAGTGGGGGGGTCCTTGAATGGCTACACCTTC
v_call: TRBV20-1; j_call: TRBJ2-5; clone_size: NA; d_call: TRBD2; cdr3_length: 13; cdr3_aa: CSATEQGLGTQYF; cdr3_nt: TGCAGTGCTACAGAACAGGGACTAGGGACCCAGTACTTC
v_call: TRBV20-1; j_call: TRBJ2-7; clone_size: few; d_call: TRBD2; cdr3_length: 13; cdr3_aa: CMWGGTSGYEQYF; cdr3_nt: TGCATGTGGGGCGGGACTAGCGGGTACGAGCAGTACTTC
v_call: TRBV3-1; j_call: TRBJ2-4; clone_size: NA; d_call: NA; cdr3_length: 15; cdr3_aa: CASSQARHSKNIQYF; cdr3_nt: TGTGCCAGCAGCCAAGCGCGACACTCCAAAAACATTCAGTACTTC
v_call: TRBV10-3; j_call: TRBJ2-7; clone_size: NA; d_call: NA; cdr3_length: 14; cdr3_aa: CAISELGDSYEQYF; cdr3_nt: TGTGCCATCAGTGAGCTAGGGGATTCCTACGAGCAGTACTTC
v_call: TRBV6-2/TRBV6-3; j_call: TRBJ2-2; clone_size: few; d_call: TRBD1; cdr3_length: 17; cdr3_aa: CASRPGPQGARTGELFF; cdr3_nt: TGTGCCAGCCGTCCCGGTCCACAGGGGGCTAGGACCGGGGAGCTGTTTTTT
v_call: TRBV10-3; j_call: TRBJ2-2; clone_size: many; d_call: NA; cdr3_length: 14; cdr3_aa: CAISEQQLTGELFF; cdr3_nt: TGTGCCATCAGTGAGCAGCAACTCACCGGGGAGCTGTTTTTT
v_call: TRBV2; j_call: TRBJ2-2; clone_size: NA; d_call: NA; cdr3_length: 15; cdr3_aa: CASSPDGARTGELFF; cdr3_nt: TGTGCCAGCAGCCCGGATGGGGCTCGCACCGGGGAGCTGTTTTTT
v_call: TRBV7-2; j_call: TRBJ1-5; clone_size: many; d_call: NA; cdr3_length: 13; cdr3_aa: CASSPNPDQPQHF; cdr3_nt: TGTGCCAGCAGCCCGAACCCCGATCAGCCCCAGCATTTT
v_call: TRBV12-3/TRBV12-4; j_call: TRBJ1-2; clone_size: many; d_call: NA; cdr3_length: 12; cdr3_aa: CASSPRAYGYTF; cdr3_nt: TGTGCCAGCAGCCCTCGGGCCTATGGCTACACCTTC
v_call: TRBV10-3; j_call: TRBJ2-1; clone_size: few; d_call: TRBD2; cdr3_length: 15; cdr3_aa: CAIALAGDRYNEQFF; cdr3_nt: TGTGCCATCGCCCTGGCGGGGGACCGCTACAATGAGCAGTTCTTC
v_call: TRBV5-1; j_call: TRBJ2-7; clone_size: NA; d_call: NA; cdr3_length: 13; cdr3_aa: CASWRTVAYEQYF; cdr3_nt: TGCGCCAGCTGGAGGACAGTGGCCTACGAGCAGTACTTC
v_call: TRBV12-3/TRBV12-4; j_call: TRBJ2-3; clone_size: few; d_call: NA; cdr3_length: 15; cdr3_aa: CASSWAGRSTDTQYF; cdr3_nt: TGTGCCAGCAGTTGGGCGGGGCGTTCCACAGATACGCAGTATTTT
v_call: TRBV9; j_call: TRBJ2-1; clone_size: NA; d_call: NA; cdr3_length: 16; cdr3_aa: CASSAPTGGRYNEQFF; cdr3_nt: TGTGCCAGCAGCGCCCCTACGGGCGGACGCTACAATGAGCAGTTCTTC
v_call: TRBV7-9; j_call: TRBJ2-3; clone_size: few; d_call: NA; cdr3_length: 16; cdr3_aa: CASSPWGLLGTDTQYF; cdr3_nt: TGTGCCAGCAGCCCCTGGGGGCTCCTCGGCACAGATACGCAGTATTTT
v_call: TRBV29-1; j_call: TRBJ2-1; clone_size: many; d_call: NA; cdr3_length: 13; cdr3_aa: CSVGSSNYNEQFF; cdr3_nt: TGCAGCGTTGGATCTAGTAACTACAATGAGCAGTTCTTC
v_call: TRBV20-1; j_call: TRBJ2-3; clone_size: NA; d_call: TRBD2; cdr3_length: 16; cdr3_aa: CSARGGAGGRTDTQYF; cdr3_nt: TGCAGTGCTAGGGGTGGGGCGGGAGGGCGCACAGATACGCAGTATTTT
v_call: TRBV6-2/TRBV6-3; j_call: TRBJ2-2; clone_size: NA; d_call: NA; cdr3_length: 15; cdr3_aa: CASTERGGPTGELFF; cdr3_nt: TGTGCCAGCACCGAAAGAGGGGGACCCACCGGGGAGCTGTTTTTT
v_call: TRBV7-6; j_call: TRBJ2-2; clone_size: NA; d_call: NA; cdr3_length: 16; cdr3_aa: CASTSISPEGGGELFF; cdr3_nt: TGTGCCAGCACCTCCATATCCCCTGAAGGAGGCGGGGAGCTGTTTTTT
v_call: TRBV12-3/TRBV12-4; j_call: TRBJ2-7; clone_size: NA; d_call: NA; cdr3_length: 16; cdr3_aa: CASSLRWQGGTYEQYF; cdr3_nt: TGTGCCAGCAGTTTACGGTGGCAGGGGGGGACCTACGAGCAGTACTTC
v_call: TRBV5-1; j_call: TRBJ2-3; clone_size: NA; d_call: NA; cdr3_length: 14; cdr3_aa: CASSFEGQVDTQYF; cdr3_nt: TGCGCCAGCAGCTTTGAGGGGCAAGTTGATACGCAGTATTTT
v_call: TRBV29-1; j_call: TRBJ2-5; clone_size: NA; d_call: NA; cdr3_length: 13; cdr3_aa: CSASGSLQETQYF; cdr3_nt: TGCAGCGCCTCGGGGAGCCTCCAAGAGACCCAGTACTTC
v_call: TRBV3-1; j_call: TRBJ1-5; clone_size: NA; d_call: TRBD1; cdr3_length: 16; cdr3_aa: CASSPNAGTVQEPQHF; cdr3_nt: TGTGCCAGCAGCCCCAATGCCGGGACAGTCCAAGAGCCCCAGCATTTT